What follows are 12 T cell receptor beta chains derived from one specimen sequenced in a study of T cells expressing NK-cell markers. TCRdb reprocessed the 5' RACE reads, keeping one entry per CDR3 protein, no DNA. This repertoire includes a few hundred thousand distinct CDR3 sequences. What was sequenced was blood T cells: a sorted CD56 or NKG2C T cell subset, CD4+ or CD8+ T cells, or bulk PBMC T cells (not recorded which). The receptors were gathered from a man aged 18-75 years in good health.

The chain joins TRBV27 to TRBJ2-1; the TRBD2 assignment by TCRdb is unverifiable without DNA. The CDR3 has 17 residues. From germline, CDR1 is MNHEY and CDR2 SMNVEV (reference sequence). The CDR3 protein is CASSGTDLAGVYNEQFF.

V gene TRBV5-1 combines with J gene TRBJ2-5; with no DNA, the TCRdb D assignment of TRBD2 cannot be verified. CDR1 and CDR2 from the germline V gene are SGHRS and YFSETQ. This CDR3 contains 17 residues. The CDR3 loop reads CASSLATLAGPQETQYF.

The CDR3 loop reads CASSLGRLYGYTF. This chain connects TRBV27 to TRBJ1-2. Germline CDR1 reads MNHEY; CDR2 reads SMNVEV (reference sequence). The CDR3 runs to 13 residues.

The rearrangement joins TRBV20-1 to TRBJ1-1. The CDR3 covers 15 residues. Germline V CDR1 and CDR2: DFQATT, SNEGSKA (reference sequence). CDR3: CSAKGMGILNTEAFF.

The chain uses TRBV27 and TRBJ1-1; TCRdb gives TRBD1 as the D gene, but with no DNA this cannot be confirmed. There are 17 residues in the CDR3. From germline, CDR1 is MNHEY and CDR2 SMNVEV (reference sequence). CDR3 residues: CASSFGSHRAGNTEAFF.

The rearrangement uses TRBV12-3 or TRBV12-4 and TRBJ2-7; TCRdb reports TRBD1, a call that lacks DNA to check it against. The CDR3 is made up of 15 amino acids. The CDR3 sequence is CASSISTGGFYEQYF.

The gene calls are TRBV6-1 and TRBJ2-5; checking the TCRdb D call of TRBD1 is not possible without DNA. CDR1 is MNHNS, CDR2 SASEGT, per germline. This CDR3 is built from 15 residues. The CDR3 loop is CASRRTWAQGETQYF.

The chain recombines TRBV3-1 with TRBJ2-7; TCRdb indicates TRBD1, and absent DNA this call remains unverified. CDR1 and CDR2 from the germline V gene are LGHDT and YNNKEL (reference sequence). There are 14 residues in the CDR3. CDR3: CASSLGDGPYEQYF.

The chain is built from TRBV11-2 and TRBJ2-2; checking the TCRdb D call of TRBD2 is not possible without DNA. Germline V gene lookup returns CDR1 SGHAT and CDR2 FQNNGV. The length of the CDR3 is 15 residues. CDR3 amino acids: CASSHGTSEAGELFF.

The chain combines TRBV11-2 with TRBJ1-1; TCRdb's D call of TRBD1 is untestable without DNA. Germline-derived CDR1 and CDR2 are SGHAT and FQNNGV. This CDR3 spans 16 amino acids. The CDR3 sequence: CASSLGRTFRETEAFF.

The V and J genes are TRBV20-1 and TRBJ2-2; lacking DNA, the TRBD1 call made by TCRdb goes unchecked. CDR3 size: 14 residues. Per germline, CDR1 DFQATT and CDR2 SNEGSKA (reference sequence). This CDR3 reads CSAVQGAGTGELFF.

J is TRBJ2-3 and V is TRBV4-1; TCRdb calls TRBD1, which cannot be checked without DNA. Germline assignment: CDR1 MGHRA and CDR2 YSYEKL. The CDR3 extends over 17 amino acids. The CDR3 is CASSQADRATSTDTQYF.